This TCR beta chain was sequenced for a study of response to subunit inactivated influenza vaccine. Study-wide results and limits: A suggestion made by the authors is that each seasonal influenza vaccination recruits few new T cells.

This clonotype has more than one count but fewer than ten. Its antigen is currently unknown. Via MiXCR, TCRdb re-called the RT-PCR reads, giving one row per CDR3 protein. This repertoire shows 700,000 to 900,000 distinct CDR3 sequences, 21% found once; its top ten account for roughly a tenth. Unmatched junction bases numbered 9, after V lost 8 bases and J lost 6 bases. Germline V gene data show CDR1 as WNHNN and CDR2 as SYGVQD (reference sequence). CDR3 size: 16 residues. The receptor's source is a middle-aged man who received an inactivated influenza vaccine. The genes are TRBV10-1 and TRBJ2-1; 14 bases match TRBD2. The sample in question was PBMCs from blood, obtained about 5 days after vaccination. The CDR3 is CASSSGTSGSFNEQFF. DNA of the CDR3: TGCGCCAGCTCTTCCGGGACTAGCGGGAGTTTCAATGAGCAGTTCTTC.